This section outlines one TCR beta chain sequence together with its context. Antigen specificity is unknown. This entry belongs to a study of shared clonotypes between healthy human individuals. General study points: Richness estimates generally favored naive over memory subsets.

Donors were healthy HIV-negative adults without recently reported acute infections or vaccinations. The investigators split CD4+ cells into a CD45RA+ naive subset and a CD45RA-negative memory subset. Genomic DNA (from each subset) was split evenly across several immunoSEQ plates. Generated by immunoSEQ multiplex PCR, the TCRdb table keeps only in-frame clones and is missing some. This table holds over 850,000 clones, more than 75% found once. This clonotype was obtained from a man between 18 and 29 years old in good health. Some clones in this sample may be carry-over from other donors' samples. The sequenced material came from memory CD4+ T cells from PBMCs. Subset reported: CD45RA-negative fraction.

The CDR3 loop reads CASSMGTSGNEQFF. The CDR3 nucleotides read TGTGCCAGTAGTATGGGGACTAGCGGCAATGAGCAGTTCTTC. This sequence joins TRBV19 and TRBJ2-1; 11 bases line up with TRBD2. The V gene's germline CDR1 is LNHDA and CDR2 SQIVND (reference sequence). The ends lost 3 bases at V and 6 bases at J; junction bases unmatched: 1. The CDR3 has 14 amino acids.